The clone carrying this T cell receptor (beta chain) was seen a few times. The CDR3 covers 17 residues. Germline trimming cut 1 base from V and 7 bases from J; bases unmatched to any gene: 11. Looked up from germline, CDR1 is LGHNA and CDR2 is YNFKEQ. The sample belongs to a study of patients and donors after allogeneic stem cell transplantation. TCRdb passed the RT-PCR reads through MiXCR, listing each CDR3 protein once. The table includes 100,000 to 120,000 distinct CDR3 sequences, 35% detected once. The sequence derives from a human donor who was either an allogeneic HSCT recipient or a stem cell or donor lymphocyte infusion donor (not recorded which). It is not recorded whose cells these are; they may come from a transplant donor. Material: blood, either unsorted or a sorted T cell fraction (not recorded which). J is TRBJ2-1 and V is TRBV4-2, with 9 bases aligning to TRBD1. CDR3 DNA sequence: TGTGCCAGCAGCCAAGGTACCGGACAGGGGAAGGGTAATGAGCAGTTCTTC. Translating it yields CASSQGTGQGKGNEQFF.